This T cell receptor beta chain was sequenced in a study of T cell responses to AZD1222 COVID-19 vaccine. Whole-study results and caveats: No day 14 peak samples; only post-peak repertoires were characterized. Donors were largely white British and mainly female; clonal diversity was possibly underestimated.

Only in-frame clones appear in the TCRdb table, and some are missing; sequencing was by immunoSEQ multiplex PCR. Of approximately 150,000 clones listed, over 75% were seen once; the top ten hold 1.1% to 1.5%. A note on this clone: Its antigen remains unidentified.

The V end lost 0 bases, the J end lost 4 bases, and 14 bases lay between the germline ends. In germline, CDR1 is LGHNA, CDR2 YSLEER. The CDR3 spans 16 residues. V is TRBV4-3 and J is TRBJ2-3, with D possibly TRBD2 on 5 matching bases. Sample: peripheral blood, taken on day 0 of AZD1222 vaccination. This receptor was identified in an adult in good health. This CDR3 is CASSQDLAGIPDTQYF. The CDR3 DNA reads TGCGCCAGCAGCCAAGACCTAGCCGGGATTCCAGATACGCAGTATTTT.